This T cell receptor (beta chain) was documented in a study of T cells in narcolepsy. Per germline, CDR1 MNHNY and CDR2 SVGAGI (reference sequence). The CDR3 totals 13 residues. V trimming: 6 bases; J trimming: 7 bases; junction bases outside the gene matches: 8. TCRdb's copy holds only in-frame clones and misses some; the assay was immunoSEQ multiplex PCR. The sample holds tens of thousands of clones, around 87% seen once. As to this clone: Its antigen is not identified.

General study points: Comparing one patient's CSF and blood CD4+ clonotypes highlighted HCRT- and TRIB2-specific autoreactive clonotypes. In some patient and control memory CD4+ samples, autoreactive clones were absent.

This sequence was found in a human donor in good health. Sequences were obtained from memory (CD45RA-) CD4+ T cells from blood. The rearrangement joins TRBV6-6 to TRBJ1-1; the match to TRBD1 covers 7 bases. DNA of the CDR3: TGTGCCAGCAGAAGACAGGGTACCCTTGAAGCTTTCTTT. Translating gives CASRRQGTLEAFF.